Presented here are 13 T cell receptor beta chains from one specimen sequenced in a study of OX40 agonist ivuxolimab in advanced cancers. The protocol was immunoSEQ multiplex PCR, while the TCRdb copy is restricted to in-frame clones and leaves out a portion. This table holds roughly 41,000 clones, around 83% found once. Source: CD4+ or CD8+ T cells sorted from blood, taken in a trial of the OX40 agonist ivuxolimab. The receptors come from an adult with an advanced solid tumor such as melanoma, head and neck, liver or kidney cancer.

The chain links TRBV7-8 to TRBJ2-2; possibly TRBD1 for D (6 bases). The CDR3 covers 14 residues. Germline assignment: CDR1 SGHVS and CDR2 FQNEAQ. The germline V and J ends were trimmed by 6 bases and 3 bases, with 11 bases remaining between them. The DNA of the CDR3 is TGTGCCAGCAGTAAACAGGGTTACACCGGGGAGCTGTTTTTT. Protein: CASSKQGYTGELFF.

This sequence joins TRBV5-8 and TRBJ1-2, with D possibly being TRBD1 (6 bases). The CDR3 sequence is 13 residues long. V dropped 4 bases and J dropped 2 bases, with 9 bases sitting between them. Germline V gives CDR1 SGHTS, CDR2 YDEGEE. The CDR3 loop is CASSPDRNYGYTF. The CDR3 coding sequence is TGTGCCAGCAGCCCGGACAGAAACTATGGCTACACCTTC.

The CDR3 reads CASHPTSGEQETQYF. CDR3 nucleotides: TGTGCCAGTCACCCGACTAGCGGGGAACAAGAGACCCAGTACTTC. The gene calls are TRBV5-4 and TRBJ2-5, with 11 bases fitting TRBD2. The CDR3 has 15 amino acids. V dropped 8 bases and J dropped 2; count of bases not matched to a gene: 8. Germline CDR1 reads SGHNT; CDR2 reads YYREEE (reference sequence).

CDR3 loop: CASSLGLRVDTQYF. The CDR3, as DNA: TGCGCCAGCAGCTTGGGACTCAGGGTGGATACGCAGTATTTT. The V and J genes are TRBV5-1 and TRBJ2-3, with a tentative D call TRBD1 (5 bases). The CDR3 consists of 14 residues. With 0 bases removed from V and 6 bases from J, the gap between germline ends came to 11 bases. The germline gives CDR1 SGHRS, CDR2 YFSETQ.

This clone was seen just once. The CDR3, as DNA: TGCAGTGCACGGATTGGTAGGACCCAGTACTTC. Amino acid sequence: CSARIGRTQYF. The chain combines TRBV20-1 with TRBJ2-5, with D unclear. The germline V gene has CDR1 DFQATT and CDR2 SNEGSKA (reference sequence). V was clipped by 6 bases and J by 7 bases, with 12 bases between them. The CDR3 runs 11 residues.

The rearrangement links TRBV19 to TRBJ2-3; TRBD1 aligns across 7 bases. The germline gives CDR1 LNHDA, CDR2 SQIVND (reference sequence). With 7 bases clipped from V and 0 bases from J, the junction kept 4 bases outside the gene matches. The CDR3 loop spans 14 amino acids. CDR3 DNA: TGTGCCAGTACCCAGGGGGTGAGCACAGATACGCAGTATTTT. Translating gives CASTQGVSTDTQYF. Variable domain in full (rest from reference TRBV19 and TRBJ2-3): DGGITQSPKYLFRKEGQNVTLSCEQNLNHDAMYWYRQDPGQGLRLIYYSQIVNDFQKGDIAEGYSVSREKKESFPLTVTSAQKNPTAFYLCASTQGVSTDTQYFGPGTRLTVL.

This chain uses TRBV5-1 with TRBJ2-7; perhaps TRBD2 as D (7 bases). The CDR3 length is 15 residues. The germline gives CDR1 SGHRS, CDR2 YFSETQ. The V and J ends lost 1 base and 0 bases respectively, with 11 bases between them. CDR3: CASSLLGGASYEQYF. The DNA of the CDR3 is TGCGCCAGCAGCTTGCTGGGGGGGGCCTCCTACGAGCAGTACTTC.

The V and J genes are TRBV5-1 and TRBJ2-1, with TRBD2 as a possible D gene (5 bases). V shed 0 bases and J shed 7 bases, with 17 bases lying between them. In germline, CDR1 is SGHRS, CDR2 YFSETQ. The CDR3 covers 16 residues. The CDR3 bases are TGCGCCAGCAGCTTGGGAGGGTCAAGTCAGCGGAATGAGCAGTTCTTC. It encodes CASSLGGSSQRNEQFF.

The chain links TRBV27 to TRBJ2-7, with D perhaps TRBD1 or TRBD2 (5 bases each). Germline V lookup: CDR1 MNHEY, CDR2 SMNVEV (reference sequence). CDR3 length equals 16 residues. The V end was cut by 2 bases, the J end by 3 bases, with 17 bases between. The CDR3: CASSLNWGSGRYEQYF. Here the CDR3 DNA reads TGTGCCAGCAGTTTAAATTGGGGGAGCGGTCGCTACGAGCAGTACTTC.

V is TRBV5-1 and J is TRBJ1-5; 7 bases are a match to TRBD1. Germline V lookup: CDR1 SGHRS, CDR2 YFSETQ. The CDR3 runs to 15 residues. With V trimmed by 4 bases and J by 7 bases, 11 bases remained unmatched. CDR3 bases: TGCGCCAGCAGCCGACCAAACCGGGACAGACAGCCCCAGCATTTT. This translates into CASSRPNRDRQPQHF.

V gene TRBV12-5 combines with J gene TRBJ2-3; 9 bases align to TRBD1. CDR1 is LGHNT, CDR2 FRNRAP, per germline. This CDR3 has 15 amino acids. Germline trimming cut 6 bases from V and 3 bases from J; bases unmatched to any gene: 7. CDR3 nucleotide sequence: TGTGCTAGTGGCCCGGGACAGGGCAGAACAGATACGCAGTATTTT. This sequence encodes CASGPGQGRTDTQYF.

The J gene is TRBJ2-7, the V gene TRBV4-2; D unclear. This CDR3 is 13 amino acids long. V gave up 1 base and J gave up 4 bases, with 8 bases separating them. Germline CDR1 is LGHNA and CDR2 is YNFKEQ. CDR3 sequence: CASSQGLGYEQYF. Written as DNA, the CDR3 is TGTGCCAGCAGCCAAGGCCTAGGATACGAGCAGTACTTC.

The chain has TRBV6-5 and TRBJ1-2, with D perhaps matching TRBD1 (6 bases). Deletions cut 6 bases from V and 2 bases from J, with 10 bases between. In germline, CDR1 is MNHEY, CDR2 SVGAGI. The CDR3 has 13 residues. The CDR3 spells CASSKDSNYGYTF. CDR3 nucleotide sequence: TGTGCCAGCAGCAAGGACAGCAACTATGGCTACACCTTC.